This TCR beta chain was obtained from a study of molecular identifiers for immune sequencing clone quantification. Whole-study findings and limits: Reports indicate spiked Jurkat TCR RNA from one cell could be found among about a million naive cells.

This CDR3 is 18 amino acids long. CD8+CD4-CCR7+CD45RA+ sorting gave the naive CD8 T cells. TCRdb fed the PCR reads into MiXCR, producing one record per CDR3 protein. The repertoire includes 88,000 or so distinct CDR3 sequences, around 23% of them detected once, and approximately 1.1% sits in the top ten. This clonotype was detected only a few times. Its specificity is not known. At one of its ends the junction is not consistent with the germline gene, which may arise from a read error. The sample taken for sequencing was naive CD8+ T cells from blood, with Jurkat cell RNA spiked in. This sample's subset: FACS-sorted CD8+CD4-CCR7+CD45RA+ naive T cells. The chain employs TRBV12-3 or TRBV12-4 and TRBJ2-6; TRBD2 is a possible D gene (6 bases). The TCR originated in a human donor in good health. Some libraries in this study had Jurkat cell RNA spiked in. The CDR3 here is CASSPTEGTHSGANALTF. The CDR3 coding sequence is TGTGCCAGCAGTCCAACGGAGGGTACCCACTCTGGGGCCAACGCCCTGACTTTC.